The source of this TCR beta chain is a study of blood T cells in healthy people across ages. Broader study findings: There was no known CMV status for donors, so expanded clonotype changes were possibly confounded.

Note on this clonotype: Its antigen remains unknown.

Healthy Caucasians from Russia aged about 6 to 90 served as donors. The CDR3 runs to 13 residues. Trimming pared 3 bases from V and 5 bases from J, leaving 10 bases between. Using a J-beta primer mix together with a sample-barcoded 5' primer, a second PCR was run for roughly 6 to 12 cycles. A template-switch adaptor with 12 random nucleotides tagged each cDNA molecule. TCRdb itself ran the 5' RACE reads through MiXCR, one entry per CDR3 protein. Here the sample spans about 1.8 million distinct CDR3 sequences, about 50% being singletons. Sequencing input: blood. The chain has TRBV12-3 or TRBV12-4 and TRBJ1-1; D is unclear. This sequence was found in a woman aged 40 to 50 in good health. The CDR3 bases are TGTGCCAGCAGTTTCTACCGGGAGACTGAAGCTTTCTTT. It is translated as CASSFYRETEAFF.